This TCR beta chain was profiled in a study of cytomegalovirus exposure and HLA in healthy donors. On the study more broadly: HLA-typed donors were the source of around 87 million unique TCRs, which an early data release held. Study observations and caveats: Researchers counted 180 or so TCR beta chains as cytomegalovirus-associated.

The primer mix had 60 Vbeta and 13 Jbeta primers. Repertoires were generated with immunoSEQ multiplex PCR, while TCRdb's copy carries only in-frame clones and drops some. The sample lists hundreds of thousands of clones; about 83% were seen once. As to this clone: Its antigen is unknown.

Per germline, CDR1 SGHRS and CDR2 YFSETQ. The J segment lost 3 bases and the V segment lost 5 bases, leaving 8 bases of the junction unmatched. This CDR3 spans 14 amino acids. The J gene is TRBJ2-7, the V gene TRBV5-1, with TRBD2 matching 7 bases. Sequenced material: PBMCs. The source is a man aged 40-55 years in good health and CMV-seronegative. The CDR3 nucleotides read TGCGCCAGCAGTCCCGGGACTACAAACTACGAGCAGTACTTC. Translated, it gives CASSPGTTNYEQYF.